This paragraph reports one T cell receptor beta chain. Its target is unknown. This entry comes from a study of graft-versus-host responses after intestinal transplantation. On the study more broadly: Grafts were multivisceral, liver-intestinal, or isolated intestinal. The whole recipient group had anti-thymocyte globulin induction followed by tacrolimus and steroids for two to three years.

The CDR3 runs 15 residues. Germline-derived CDR1 and CDR2 are SGHRS and YFSETQ. Trimming cost V 4 bases and J 7 bases; bases outside gene matches: 12. Study conclusions and caveats: The marrow of recipients harbored GvH clones, and ileum or blood showed some of them first.

The data were produced by immunoSEQ multiplex PCR, yet TCRdb's version contains in-frame clones alone and is incomplete. The table includes 130,000 to 150,000 clones, 80% to 95% detected once. The receptor was isolated from a human donor who received an intestinal transplant. This material consisted of unstimulated CD4+ T cells sorted from spleen or lymph node cells, taken before intestinal transplant. The chain couples TRBV5-1 to TRBJ1-2, with 8 bases fitting TRBD1. The CDR3 DNA sequence: TGCGCCAGCAGCCTGAGTGGACAGGGAAGCGGTGGCTACACCTTC. This encodes CASSLSGQGSGGYTF.